Shown below are 15 T cell receptor beta chains from a single sample sequenced in a study of blood T cell repertoires in COVID-19. Using immunoSEQ multiplex PCR, the repertoire was profiled, and TCRdb retains in-frame clones only, with some absent. The profile shows about 86,000 clones, around 80% of them singletons. Sequenced input: peripheral blood. The receptors derive from a man aged 65 to 79 with acute or convalescent COVID-19.

The chain is built from TRBV7-7 and TRBJ2-5, with D possibly matching TRBD1 (6 bases). V gave up 1 base and J gave up 5 bases, with 11 bases separating them. This CDR3 contains 14 residues. Germline V gene data show CDR1 as SSHAT and CDR2 as FNYEAQ (reference sequence). The chain's CDR3 is CASSLGVQGETQYF. Written as DNA, the CDR3 is TGTGCCAGCAGCTTAGGGGTCCAGGGGGAGACCCAGTACTTC.

J is TRBJ2-7 and V is TRBV27, with 10 bases matching TRBD1. V was pared by 6 bases and J by 6 bases, with 8 bases of the junction left unmatched. This CDR3 region has 14 residues. Germline values: CDR1 MNHEY, CDR2 SMNVEV (reference sequence). The CDR3 sequence is CASRSGTGVGEQYF. The CDR3 coding sequence is TGTGCCAGCAGATCCGGGACAGGGGTCGGCGAGCAGTACTTC.

This chain connects TRBV5-1 to TRBJ2-1, with TRBD1 identical over 12 bases. The CDR3 is 15 residues long. CDR1 and CDR2 (germline): SGHRS, YFSETQ. The V segment lost 0 bases and the J segment 8 bases; nucleotides outside the gene matches: 3. CDR3: CASSLVGQGADEQFF. The CDR3 DNA is TGCGCCAGCAGCTTGGTGGGACAGGGGGCGGATGAGCAGTTCTTC.

The chain has TRBV3-1 (or the pseudogene TRBV3-2) and TRBJ2-3, with 11 bases aligning to TRBD2. The CDR3 is made up of 16 amino acids. V dropped 5 bases and J dropped 6; count of bases not matched to a gene: 10. CDR1 and CDR2 from the germline V gene are LGHDT and YNNKEL (reference sequence). The CDR3 loop reads CASSSRLAGLRDTQYF. The CDR3 DNA sequence: TGTGCCAGCAGCAGCCGACTAGCGGGGCTACGGGATACGCAGTATTTT.

The gene calls are TRBV7-9 and TRBJ1-5; D gene ambiguous. This CDR3 spans 13 amino acids. CDR1 and CDR2 from the germline V gene are SEHNR and FQNEAQ (reference sequence). V was pared by 4 bases and J by 5 bases, with 9 bases between. The CDR3 here is CASSSYGDQPQHF. The CDR3 nucleotides read TGTGCCAGCAGCTCGTACGGTGATCAGCCCCAGCATTTT.

The chain carries TRBV6-5 and TRBJ1-1, with unresolved D. Germline assignment: CDR1 MNHEY and CDR2 SVGAGI. V was shortened by 0 bases and J by 6 bases, with 14 bases between the two germline ends. The CDR3 sequence is 15 residues long. The CDR3 here is CASSYSIGSGSEAFF. The DNA of the CDR3 is TGTGCCAGCAGTTACTCGATTGGTTCTGGCTCTGAAGCTTTCTTT.

The chain employs TRBV11-2 and TRBJ2-1; TRBD2 matches at 12 bases. The CDR3 totals 18 residues. The germline V gene has CDR1 SGHAT and CDR2 FQNNGV. V lost 5 bases to trimming and J lost 2 bases; unmatched junction nucleotides: 10. The CDR3 spells CASSMGLAGRMAYNEQFF. CDR3 sequence (DNA): TGTGCCAGCAGCATGGGACTAGCGGGCCGGATGGCCTACAATGAGCAGTTCTTC.

The rearrangement uses TRBV28 and TRBJ1-5; TRBD1 might be the D (6 bases). Per the germline V gene, CDR1 is MDHEN and CDR2 is SYDVKM. V lost 7 bases to trimming and J lost 0 bases, with 16 bases between them. The CDR3 covers 16 residues. The CDR3 loop reads CASTSRQANSNQPQHF. CDR3 coding DNA: TGTGCCAGCACCTCCCGACAGGCTAATAGCAATCAGCCCCAGCATTTT.

This sequence joins TRBV19 and TRBJ2-7, with D tentatively TRBD2 (6 bases). The germline gives CDR1 LNHDA, CDR2 SQIVND (reference sequence). Trimming removed 3 bases at V and 1 base at J, with 19 bases between. The CDR3 runs 17 residues. This CDR3 is CASSMGGSGAVSYEQYF. CDR3 sequence (DNA): TGTGCCAGTAGTATGGGAGGTAGCGGCGCAGTATCCTACGAGCAGTACTTC.

The chain uses TRBV7-6 and TRBJ2-5; maybe TRBD1 (6 bases). The CDR3 loop spans 15 amino acids. Germline lookup yields CDR1 SGHVS and CDR2 FNYEAQ. Deletions cut 3 bases from V and 5 bases from J, with 16 bases between. The CDR3 DNA reads as TGTGCCAGCAGCTTGGAACAGGGTCTGTGGGAGACCCAGTACTTC. This gives the protein CASSLEQGLWETQYF.

J is TRBJ1-1 and V is TRBV5-6; no clear D gene. This CDR3 contains 15 residues. With 0 bases removed from V and 1 base from J, the gap between germline ends came to 10 bases. Per germline, CDR1 SGHDT and CDR2 YYEEEE. The CDR3: CASSLGSRANTEAFF. The CDR3 coding sequence is TGTGCCAGCAGCTTGGGGTCCCGCGCGAACACTGAAGCTTTCTTT. Supplemented by reference TRBV5-6 and TRBJ1-1, the full variable domain reads DAGVTQSPTHLIKTRGQQVTLRCSPKSGHDTVSWYQQALGQGPQFIFQYYEEEERQRGNFPDRFSGHQFPNYSSELNVNALLLGDSALYLCASSLGSRANTEAFFGQGTRLTVV.

The rearrangement links TRBV3-1 (or the pseudogene TRBV3-2) to TRBJ1-5; 8 bases line up with TRBD1. With 4 bases clipped from V and 6 bases from J, the junction kept 5 bases outside the gene matches. CDR1 is LGHDT, CDR2 YNNKEL, per germline (reference sequence). This CDR3 is 14 amino acids long. DNA for the CDR3: TGTGCCAGCAGCCCCACAGGGGGTAGTCAGCCCCAGCATTTT. It is translated as CASSPTGGSQPQHF.

The chain recombines TRBV19 with TRBJ2-4; 7 bases are a match to TRBD2. The germline CDR1 and CDR2 sequences are LNHDA and SQIVND (reference sequence). CDR3 length equals 12 residues. V lost 1 base and J lost 16; bases outside the gene matches: 7. Written as DNA, the CDR3 is TGTGCCAGTAGTATAGTGGGAGGGAGTCTATACTTC. This sequence encodes CASSIVGGSLYF.

The V call is TRBV6-5, the J call TRBJ1-3; 8 nucleotides agree with TRBD1. V was pared by 10 bases and J by 3 bases, with 8 bases of the junction left unmatched. The CDR3 has 14 residues. Germline V CDR1 and CDR2: MNHEY, SVGAGI. The CDR3 region is CATNSRGLGNTIYF. In DNA, the CDR3 is TGTGCCACCAATTCCAGGGGGCTTGGAAACACCATATATTTT.

The rearrangement uses TRBV5-1 and TRBJ1-1, with TRBD1 as a possible D gene (6 bases). Trimming took 0 bases from V and 5 from J, leaving 11 bases between them. The V gene's germline CDR1 is SGHRS and CDR2 YFSETQ. The CDR3 totals 14 residues. CDR3 protein: CASSLEGGRTEAFF. The DNA of the CDR3 is TGCGCCAGCAGCTTGGAAGGGGGTCGGACTGAAGCTTTCTTT.